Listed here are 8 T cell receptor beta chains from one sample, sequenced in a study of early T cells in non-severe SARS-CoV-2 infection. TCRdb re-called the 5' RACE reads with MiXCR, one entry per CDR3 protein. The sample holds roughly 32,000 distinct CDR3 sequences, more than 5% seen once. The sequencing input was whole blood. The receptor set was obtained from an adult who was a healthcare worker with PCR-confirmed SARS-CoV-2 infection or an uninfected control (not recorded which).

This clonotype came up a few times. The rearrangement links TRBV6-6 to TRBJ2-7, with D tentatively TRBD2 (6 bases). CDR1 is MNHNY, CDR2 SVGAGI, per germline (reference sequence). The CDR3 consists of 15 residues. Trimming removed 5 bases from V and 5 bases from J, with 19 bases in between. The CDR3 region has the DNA TGTGCCAGCAGTGGAGGGACTGCGGTCGGGGACGAGCAGTACTTC. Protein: CASSGGTAVGDEQYF.

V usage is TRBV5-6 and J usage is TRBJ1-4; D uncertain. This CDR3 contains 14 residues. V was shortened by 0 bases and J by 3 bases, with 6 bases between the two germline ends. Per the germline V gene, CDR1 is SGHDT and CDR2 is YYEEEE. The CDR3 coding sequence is TGTGCCAGCAGCTTGGAGGCAGCTAATGAAAAACTGTTTTTT. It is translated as CASSLEAANEKLFF.

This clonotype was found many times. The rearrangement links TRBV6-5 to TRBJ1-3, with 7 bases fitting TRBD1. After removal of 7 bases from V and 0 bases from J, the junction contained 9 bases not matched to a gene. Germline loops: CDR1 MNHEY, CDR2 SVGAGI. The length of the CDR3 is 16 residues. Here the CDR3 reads CASKEGALLSGNTIYF. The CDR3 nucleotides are TGTGCCAGCAAAGAGGGGGCCTTGCTCTCTGGAAACACCATATATTTT.

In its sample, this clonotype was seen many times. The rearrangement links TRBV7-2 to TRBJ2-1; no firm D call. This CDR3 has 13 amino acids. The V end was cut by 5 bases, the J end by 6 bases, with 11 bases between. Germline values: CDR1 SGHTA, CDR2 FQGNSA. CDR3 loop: CASSLSRRNEQFF. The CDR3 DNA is TGTGCCAGCAGCCTATCCCGGCGCAATGAGCAGTTCTTC. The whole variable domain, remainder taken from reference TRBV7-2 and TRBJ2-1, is GAGVSQSPSNKVTEKGKDVELRCDPISGHTALYWYRQSLGQGLEFLIYFQGNSAPDKSGLPSDRFSAERTGGSVSTLTIQRTQQEDSAVYLCASSLSRRNEQFFGPGTRLTVL.

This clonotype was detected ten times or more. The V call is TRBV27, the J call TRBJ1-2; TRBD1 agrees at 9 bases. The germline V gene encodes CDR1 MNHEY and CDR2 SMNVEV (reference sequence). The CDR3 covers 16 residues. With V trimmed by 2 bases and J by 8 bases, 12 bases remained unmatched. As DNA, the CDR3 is TGTGCCAGCAGTTTAAGTCCCTCGGGACAGGGTGGAGGCTACACCTTC. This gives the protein CASSLSPSGQGGGYTF.

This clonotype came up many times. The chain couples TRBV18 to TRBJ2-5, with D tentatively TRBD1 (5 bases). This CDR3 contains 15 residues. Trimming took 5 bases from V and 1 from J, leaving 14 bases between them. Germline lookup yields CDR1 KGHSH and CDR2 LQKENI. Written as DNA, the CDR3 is TGTGCCAGCTCAATTCGACAGAGTTTCCAAGAGACCCAGTACTTC. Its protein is CASSIRQSFQETQYF.

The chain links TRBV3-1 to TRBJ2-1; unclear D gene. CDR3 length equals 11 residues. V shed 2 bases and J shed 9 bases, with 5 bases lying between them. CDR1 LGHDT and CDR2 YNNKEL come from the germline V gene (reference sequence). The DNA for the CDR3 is TGTGCCAGCAGCCAATCTGGTGAGCAGTTCTTC. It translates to CASSQSGEQFF.

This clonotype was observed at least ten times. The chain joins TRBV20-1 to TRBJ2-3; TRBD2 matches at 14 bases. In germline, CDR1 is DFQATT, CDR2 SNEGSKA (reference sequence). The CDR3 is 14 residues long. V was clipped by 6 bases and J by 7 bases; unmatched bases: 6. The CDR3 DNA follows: TGCAGTGCCAGACTAGCGGGGGGGCCATATACGCAGTATTTT. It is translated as CSARLAGGPYTQYF.